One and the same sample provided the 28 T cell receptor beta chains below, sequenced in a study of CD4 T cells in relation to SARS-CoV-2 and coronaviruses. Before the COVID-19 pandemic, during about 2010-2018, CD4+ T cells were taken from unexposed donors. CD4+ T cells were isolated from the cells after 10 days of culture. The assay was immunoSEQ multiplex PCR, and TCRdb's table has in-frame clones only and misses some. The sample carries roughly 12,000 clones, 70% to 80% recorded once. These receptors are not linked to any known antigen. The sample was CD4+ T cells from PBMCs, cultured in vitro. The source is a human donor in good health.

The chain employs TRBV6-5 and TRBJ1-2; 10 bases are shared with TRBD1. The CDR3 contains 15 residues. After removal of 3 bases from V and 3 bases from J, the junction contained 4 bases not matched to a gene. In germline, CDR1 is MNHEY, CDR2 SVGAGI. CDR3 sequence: CASSYRDRGDYGYTF. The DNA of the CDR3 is TGTGCCAGCAGTTATAGGGACAGGGGAGACTATGGCTACACCTTC.

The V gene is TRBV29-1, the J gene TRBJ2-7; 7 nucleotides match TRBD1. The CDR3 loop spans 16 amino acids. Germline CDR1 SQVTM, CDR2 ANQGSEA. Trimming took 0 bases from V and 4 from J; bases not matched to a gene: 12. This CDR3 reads CSVEEAYGRGKYEQYF. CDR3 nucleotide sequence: TGCAGCGTTGAAGAGGCGTATGGCAGGGGGAAATACGAGCAGTACTTC.

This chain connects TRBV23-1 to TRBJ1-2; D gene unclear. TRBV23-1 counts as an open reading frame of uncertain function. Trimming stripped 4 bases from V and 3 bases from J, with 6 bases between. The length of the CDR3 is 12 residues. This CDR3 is CASSPFYYGYTF. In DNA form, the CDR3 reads TGCGCCAGCAGTCCCTTCTACTATGGCTACACCTTC.

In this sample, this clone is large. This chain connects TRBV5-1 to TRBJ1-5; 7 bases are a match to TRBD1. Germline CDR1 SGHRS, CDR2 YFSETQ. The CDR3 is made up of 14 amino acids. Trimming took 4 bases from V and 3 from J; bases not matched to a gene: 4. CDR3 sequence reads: CASSPRGNNQPQHF. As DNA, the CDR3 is TGCGCCAGCAGCCCCAGGGGGAACAATCAGCCCCAGCATTTT. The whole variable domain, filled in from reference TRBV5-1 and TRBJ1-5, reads KAGVTQTPRYLIKTRGQQVTLSCSPISGHRSVSWYQQTPGQGLQFLFEYFSETQRNKGNFPGRFSGRQFSNSRSEMNVSTLELGDSALYLCASSPRGNNQPQHFGDGTRLSIL.

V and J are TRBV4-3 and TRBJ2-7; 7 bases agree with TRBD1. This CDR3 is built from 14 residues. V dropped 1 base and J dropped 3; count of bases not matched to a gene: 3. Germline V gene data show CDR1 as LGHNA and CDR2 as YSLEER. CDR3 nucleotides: TGCGCCAGCAGCCAAGGGACAGGACTCTACGAGCAGTACTTC. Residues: CASSQGTGLYEQYF.

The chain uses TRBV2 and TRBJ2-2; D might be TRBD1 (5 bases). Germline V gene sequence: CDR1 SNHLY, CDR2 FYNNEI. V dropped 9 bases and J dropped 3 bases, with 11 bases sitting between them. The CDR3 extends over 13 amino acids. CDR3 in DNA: TGTGCCAGAAAGGAAGGGGACACCGGGGAGCTGTTTTTT. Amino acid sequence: CARKEGDTGELFF. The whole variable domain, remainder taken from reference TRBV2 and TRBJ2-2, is EPEVTQTPSHQVTQMGQEVILRCVPISNHLYFYWYRQILGQKVEFLVSFYNNEISEKSEIFDDQFSVERPDGSNFTLKIRSTKLEDSAMYFCARKEGDTGELFFGEGSRLTVL.

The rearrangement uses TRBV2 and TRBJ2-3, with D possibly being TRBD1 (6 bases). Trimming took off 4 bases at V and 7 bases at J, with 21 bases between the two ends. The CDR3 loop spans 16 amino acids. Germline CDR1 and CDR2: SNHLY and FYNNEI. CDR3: CASSAGFRGRENTQYF. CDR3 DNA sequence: TGTGCCAGCAGTGCAGGGTTCAGGGGAAGGGAAAATACGCAGTATTTT.

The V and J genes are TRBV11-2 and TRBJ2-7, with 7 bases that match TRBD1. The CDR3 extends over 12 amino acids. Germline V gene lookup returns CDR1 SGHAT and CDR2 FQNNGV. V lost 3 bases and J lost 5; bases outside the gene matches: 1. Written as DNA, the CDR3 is TGTGCCAGCAGCTTGACAGGGAACGAGCAGTACTTC. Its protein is CASSLTGNEQYF.

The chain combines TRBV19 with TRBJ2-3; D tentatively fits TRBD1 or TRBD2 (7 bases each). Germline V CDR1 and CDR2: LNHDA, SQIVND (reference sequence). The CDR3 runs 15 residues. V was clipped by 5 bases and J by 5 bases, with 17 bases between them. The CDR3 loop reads CASSSQGGGEDTQYF. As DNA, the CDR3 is TGTGCCAGTAGTTCCCAGGGGGGAGGGGAAGATACGCAGTATTTT. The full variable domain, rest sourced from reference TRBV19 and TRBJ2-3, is DGGITQSPKYLFRKEGQNVTLSCEQNLNHDAMYWYRQDPGQGLRLIYYSQIVNDFQKGDIAEGYSVSREKKESFPLTVTSAQKNPTAFYLCASSSQGGGEDTQYFGPGTRLTVL.

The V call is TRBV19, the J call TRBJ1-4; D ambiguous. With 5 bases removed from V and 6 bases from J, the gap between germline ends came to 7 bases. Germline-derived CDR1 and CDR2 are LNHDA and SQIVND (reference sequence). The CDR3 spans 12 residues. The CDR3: CASSGRYEKLFF. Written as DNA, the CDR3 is TGTGCCAGTAGTGGTCGGTATGAAAAACTGTTTTTT.

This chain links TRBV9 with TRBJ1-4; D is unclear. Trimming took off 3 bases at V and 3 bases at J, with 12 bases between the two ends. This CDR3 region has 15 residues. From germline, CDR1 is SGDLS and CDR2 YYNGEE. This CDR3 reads CASSERSSSNEKLFF. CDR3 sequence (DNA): TGTGCCAGCAGCGAAAGGTCTTCCTCTAATGAAAAACTGTTTTTT.

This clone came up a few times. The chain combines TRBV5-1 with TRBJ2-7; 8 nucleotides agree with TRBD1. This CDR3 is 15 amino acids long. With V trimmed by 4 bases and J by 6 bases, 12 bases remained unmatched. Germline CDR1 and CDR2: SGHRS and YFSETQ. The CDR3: CASSPGGRENAEQYF. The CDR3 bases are TGCGCCAGCAGCCCAGGGGGCCGGGAAAATGCCGAGCAGTACTTC. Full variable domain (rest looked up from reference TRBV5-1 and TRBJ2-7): KAGVTQTPRYLIKTRGQQVTLSCSPISGHRSVSWYQQTPGQGLQFLFEYFSETQRNKGNFPGRFSGRQFSNSRSEMNVSTLELGDSALYLCASSPGGRENAEQYFGPGTRLTVT.

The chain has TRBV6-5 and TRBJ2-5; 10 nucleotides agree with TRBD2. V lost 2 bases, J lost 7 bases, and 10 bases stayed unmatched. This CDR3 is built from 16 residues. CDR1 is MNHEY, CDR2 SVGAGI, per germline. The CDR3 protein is CASSYASGGNRVTQYF. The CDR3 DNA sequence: TGTGCCAGCAGTTACGCTAGCGGGGGAAACAGAGTGACCCAGTACTTC.

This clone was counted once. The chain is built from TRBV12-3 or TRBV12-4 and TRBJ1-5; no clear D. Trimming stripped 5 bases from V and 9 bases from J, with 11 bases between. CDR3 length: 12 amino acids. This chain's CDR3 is CASSPPDGPQHF. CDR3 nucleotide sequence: TGTGCCAGCAGTCCCCCCGATGGGCCCCAGCATTTT.

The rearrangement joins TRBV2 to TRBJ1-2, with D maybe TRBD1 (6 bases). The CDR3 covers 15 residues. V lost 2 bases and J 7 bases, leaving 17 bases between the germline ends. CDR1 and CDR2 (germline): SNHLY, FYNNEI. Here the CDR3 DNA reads TGTGCCAGCAGTGAACGGGGGCCGAACCGCCTTGGCTACACCTTC. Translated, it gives CASSERGPNRLGYTF.

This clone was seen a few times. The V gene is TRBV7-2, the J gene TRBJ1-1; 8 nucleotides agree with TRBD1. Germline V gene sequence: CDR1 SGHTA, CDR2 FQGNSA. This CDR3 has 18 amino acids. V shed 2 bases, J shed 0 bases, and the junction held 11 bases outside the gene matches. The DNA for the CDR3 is TGTGCCAGCAGCTTAAGGGCCGGGACAGGACTCTTGAACACTGAAGCTTTCTTT. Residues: CASSLRAGTGLLNTEAFF.

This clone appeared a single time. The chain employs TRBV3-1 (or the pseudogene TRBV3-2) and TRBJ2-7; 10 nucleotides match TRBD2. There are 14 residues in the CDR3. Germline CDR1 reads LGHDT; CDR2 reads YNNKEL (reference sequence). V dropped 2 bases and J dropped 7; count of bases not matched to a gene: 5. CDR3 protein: CASSQLAGAWEQYF. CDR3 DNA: TGTGCCAGCAGCCAACTAGCGGGGGCTTGGGAGCAGTACTTC.

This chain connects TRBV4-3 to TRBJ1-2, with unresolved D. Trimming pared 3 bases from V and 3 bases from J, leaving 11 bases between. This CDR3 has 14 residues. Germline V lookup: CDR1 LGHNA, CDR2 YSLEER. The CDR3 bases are TGCGCCAGCAGCCATTCGCCGCCGGACTATGGCTACACCTTC. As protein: CASSHSPPDYGYTF.

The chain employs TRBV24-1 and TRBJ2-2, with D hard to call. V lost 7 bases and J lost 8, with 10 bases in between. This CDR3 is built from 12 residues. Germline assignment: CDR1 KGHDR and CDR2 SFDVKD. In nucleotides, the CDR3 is TGTGCCACCAGGGGCAGGTCTGGGGAGCTGTTTTTT. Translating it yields CATRGRSGELFF.

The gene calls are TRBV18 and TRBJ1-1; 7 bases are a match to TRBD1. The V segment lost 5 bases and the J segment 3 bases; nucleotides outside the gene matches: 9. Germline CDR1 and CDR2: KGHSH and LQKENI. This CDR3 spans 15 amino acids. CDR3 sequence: CASSEIQGLDTEAFF. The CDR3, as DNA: TGTGCCAGCTCAGAGATACAGGGGCTGGACACTGAAGCTTTCTTT. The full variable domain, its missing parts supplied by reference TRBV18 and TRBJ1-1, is NAGVMQNPRHLVRRRGQEARLRCSPMKGHSHVYWYRQLPEEGLKFMVYLQKENIIDESGMPKERFSAEFPKEGPSILRIQQVVRGDSAAYFCASSEIQGLDTEAFFGQGTRLTVV.

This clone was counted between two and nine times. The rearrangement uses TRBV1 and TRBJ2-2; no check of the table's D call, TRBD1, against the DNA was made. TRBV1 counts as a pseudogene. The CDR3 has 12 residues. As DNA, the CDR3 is TGCACCAGCGGCAGGGGGCTCGGGGAGCTGTTTTTT. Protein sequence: CTSGRGLGELFF.

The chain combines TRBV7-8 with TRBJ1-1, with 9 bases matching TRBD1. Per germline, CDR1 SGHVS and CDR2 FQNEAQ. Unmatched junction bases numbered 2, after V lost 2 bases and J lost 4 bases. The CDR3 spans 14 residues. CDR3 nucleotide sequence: TGTGCCAGCAGCTTAAACAGGGGGCCCACTGAAGCTTTCTTT. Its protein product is CASSLNRGPTEAFF.

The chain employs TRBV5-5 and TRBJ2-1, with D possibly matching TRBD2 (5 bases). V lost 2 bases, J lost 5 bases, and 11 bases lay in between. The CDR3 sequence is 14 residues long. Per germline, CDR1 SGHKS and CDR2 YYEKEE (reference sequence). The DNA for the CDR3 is TGTGCCAGCAGCTTATACGGGGTCCACAATGAGCAGTTCTTC. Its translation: CASSLYGVHNEQFF. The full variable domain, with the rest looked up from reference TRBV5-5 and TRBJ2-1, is DAGVTQSPTHLIKTRGQQVTLRCSPISGHKSVSWYQQVLGQGPQFIFQYYEKEERGRGNFPDRFSARQFPNYSSELNVNALLLGDSALYLCASSLYGVHNEQFFGPGTRLTVL.

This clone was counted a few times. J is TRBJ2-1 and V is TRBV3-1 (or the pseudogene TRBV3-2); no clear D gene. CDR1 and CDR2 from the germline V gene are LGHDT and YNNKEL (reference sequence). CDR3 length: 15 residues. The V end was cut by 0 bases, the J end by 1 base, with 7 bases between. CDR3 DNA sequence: TGTGCCAGCAGCCAAGATATCGGGTCCTACAATGAGCAGTTCTTC. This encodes CASSQDIGSYNEQFF.

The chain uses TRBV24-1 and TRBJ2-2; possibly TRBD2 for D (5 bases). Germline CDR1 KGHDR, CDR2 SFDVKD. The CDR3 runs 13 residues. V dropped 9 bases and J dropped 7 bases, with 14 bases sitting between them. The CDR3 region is CATASSAGGELFF. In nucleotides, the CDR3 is TGTGCCACCGCGTCGTCGGCGGGCGGGGAGCTGTTTTTT.

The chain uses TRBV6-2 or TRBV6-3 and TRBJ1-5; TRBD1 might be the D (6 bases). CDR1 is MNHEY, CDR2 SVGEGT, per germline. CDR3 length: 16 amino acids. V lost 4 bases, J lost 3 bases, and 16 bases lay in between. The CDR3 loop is CASSFLQGSHNQPQHF. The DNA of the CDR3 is TGTGCCAGCAGTTTCCTACAGGGTTCCCACAATCAGCCCCAGCATTTT.

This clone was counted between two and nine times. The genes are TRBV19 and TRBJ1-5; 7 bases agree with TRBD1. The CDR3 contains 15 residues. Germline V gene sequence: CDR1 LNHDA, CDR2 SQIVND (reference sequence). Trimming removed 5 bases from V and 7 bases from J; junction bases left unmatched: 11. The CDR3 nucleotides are TGTGCCAGTAGTTTGGCAGGGGGTCTTAAGCAGCCCCAGCATTTT. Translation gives CASSLAGGLKQPQHF.

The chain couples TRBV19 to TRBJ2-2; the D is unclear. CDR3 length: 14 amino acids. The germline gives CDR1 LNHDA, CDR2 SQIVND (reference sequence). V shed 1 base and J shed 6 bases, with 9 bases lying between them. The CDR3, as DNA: TGTGCCAGTAGTATAGCTACCGCCTCCGGGGAGCTGTTTTTT. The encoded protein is CASSIATASGELFF.